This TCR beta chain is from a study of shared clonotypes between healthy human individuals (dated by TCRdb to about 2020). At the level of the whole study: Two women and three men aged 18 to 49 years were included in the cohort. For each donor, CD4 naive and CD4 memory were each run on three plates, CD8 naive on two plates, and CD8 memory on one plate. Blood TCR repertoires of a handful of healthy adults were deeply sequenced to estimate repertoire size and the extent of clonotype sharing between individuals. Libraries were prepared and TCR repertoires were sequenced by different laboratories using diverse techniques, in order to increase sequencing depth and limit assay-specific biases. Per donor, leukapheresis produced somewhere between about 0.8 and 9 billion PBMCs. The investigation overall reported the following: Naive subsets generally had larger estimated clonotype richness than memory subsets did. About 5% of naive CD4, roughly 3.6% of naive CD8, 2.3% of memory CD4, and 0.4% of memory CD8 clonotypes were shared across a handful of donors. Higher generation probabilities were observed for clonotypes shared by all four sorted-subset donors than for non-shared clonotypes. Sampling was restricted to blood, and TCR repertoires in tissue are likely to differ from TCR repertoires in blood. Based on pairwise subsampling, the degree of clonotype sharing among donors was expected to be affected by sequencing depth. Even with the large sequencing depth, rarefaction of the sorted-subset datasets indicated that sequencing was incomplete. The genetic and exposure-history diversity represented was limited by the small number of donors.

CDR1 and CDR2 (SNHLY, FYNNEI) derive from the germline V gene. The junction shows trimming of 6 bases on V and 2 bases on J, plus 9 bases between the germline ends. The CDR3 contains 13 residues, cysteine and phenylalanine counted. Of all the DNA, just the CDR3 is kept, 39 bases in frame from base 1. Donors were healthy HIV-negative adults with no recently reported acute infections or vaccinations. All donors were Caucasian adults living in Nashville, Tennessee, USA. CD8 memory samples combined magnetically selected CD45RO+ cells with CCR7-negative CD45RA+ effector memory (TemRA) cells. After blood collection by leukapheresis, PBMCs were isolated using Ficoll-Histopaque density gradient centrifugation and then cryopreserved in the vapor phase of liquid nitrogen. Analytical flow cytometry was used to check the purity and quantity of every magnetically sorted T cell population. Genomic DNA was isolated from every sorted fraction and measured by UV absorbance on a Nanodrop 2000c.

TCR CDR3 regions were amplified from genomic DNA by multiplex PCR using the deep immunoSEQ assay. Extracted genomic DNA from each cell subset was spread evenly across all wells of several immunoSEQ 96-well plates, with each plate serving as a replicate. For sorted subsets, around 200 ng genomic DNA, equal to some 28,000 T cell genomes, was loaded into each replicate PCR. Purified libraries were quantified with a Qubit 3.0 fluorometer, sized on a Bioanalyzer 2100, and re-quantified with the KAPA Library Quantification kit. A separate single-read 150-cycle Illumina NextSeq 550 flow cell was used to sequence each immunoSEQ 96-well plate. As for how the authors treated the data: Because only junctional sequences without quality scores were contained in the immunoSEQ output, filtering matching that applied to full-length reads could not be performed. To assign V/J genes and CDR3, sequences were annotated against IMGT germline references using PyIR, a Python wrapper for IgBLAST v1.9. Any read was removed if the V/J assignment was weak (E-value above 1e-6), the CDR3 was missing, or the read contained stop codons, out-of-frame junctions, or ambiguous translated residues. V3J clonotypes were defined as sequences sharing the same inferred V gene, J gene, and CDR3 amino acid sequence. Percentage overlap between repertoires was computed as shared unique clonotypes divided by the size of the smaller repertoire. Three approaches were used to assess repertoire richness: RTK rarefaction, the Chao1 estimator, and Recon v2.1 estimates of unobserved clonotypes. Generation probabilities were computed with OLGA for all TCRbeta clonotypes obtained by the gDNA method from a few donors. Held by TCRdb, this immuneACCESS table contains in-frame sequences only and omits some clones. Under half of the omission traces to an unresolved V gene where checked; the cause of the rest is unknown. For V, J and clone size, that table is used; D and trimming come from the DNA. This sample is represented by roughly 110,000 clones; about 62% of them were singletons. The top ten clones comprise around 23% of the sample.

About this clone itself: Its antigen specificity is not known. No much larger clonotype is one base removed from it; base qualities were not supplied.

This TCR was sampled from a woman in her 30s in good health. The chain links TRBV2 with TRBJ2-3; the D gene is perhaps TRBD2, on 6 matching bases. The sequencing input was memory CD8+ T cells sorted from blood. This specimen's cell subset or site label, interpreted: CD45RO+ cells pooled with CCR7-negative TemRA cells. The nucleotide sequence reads TGTGCCAGCAGGTCTAGCGACACAGATACGCAGTATTTT. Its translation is CASRSSDTDTQYF.